The 20 T cell receptor beta chains presented below share a single source sample, sequenced in a study of CD8+ T cells in alopecia areata (dated by TCRdb to the late 2010s). Libraries were built with the immunoSEQ multiplex PCR assay. To provide template for TCR sequencing, every sample had RNA extracted and reverse transcribed into cDNA. What TCRdb holds here is the immuneACCESS table cut down to in-frame rearrangements. Part of the clones is not present; checked against another copy, under half of the missing clones reflect an unresolved V gene, and the others are unexplained. The sample has more than 110,000 clones on record, roughly 62% of them singletons. The ten largest clonotypes hold under 8% of the sample. The intended sense of this specimen's time point label: baseline before oral tofacitinib. The starting material was CD4+ T cells sorted from blood, obtained at week 0. The receptor set was obtained from a human donor with alopecia areata.

The CDR3 loop is CASSVRRATEAFF. CDR3 bases: TGTGCCAGCAGCGTGCGGAGGGCGACTGAAGCTTTCTTT. This rearrangement joins TRBV7-9 to TRBJ1-1, with D uncertain. Trimming stripped 5 bases from V and 5 bases from J, with 12 bases between. The CDR3 loop spans 13 amino acids. Germline V gene data show CDR1 as SEHNR and CDR2 as FQNEAQ (reference sequence).

The chain carries TRBV29-1 and TRBJ2-5; 7 bases fit TRBD1. V lost 7 bases and J lost 4; bases outside the gene matches: 6. CDR3 size: 12 residues. Germline CDR1 and CDR2: SQVTM and ANQGSEA. CDR3 residues: CSATGAGETQYF. The CDR3 DNA is TGCAGCGCCACAGGGGCTGGAGAGACCCAGTACTTC.

The gene calls are TRBV29-1 and TRBJ2-3, with D possibly matching TRBD1 (6 bases). Germline-derived CDR1 and CDR2 are SQVTM and ANQGSEA. CDR3 length: 15 amino acids. This chain's CDR3 is CAAGPLTGSTDTQYF. DNA for the CDR3: TGCGCAGCTGGGCCTCTTACAGGGAGCACAGATACGCAGTATTTT.

V and J are TRBV19 and TRBJ1-5, with D uncertain. This CDR3 has 13 residues. The germline gives CDR1 LNHDA, CDR2 SQIVND (reference sequence). V gave up 4 bases and J gave up 3 bases, with 7 bases separating them. Here the CDR3 DNA reads TGTGCCAGTAGTACCCAAAACAATCAGCCCCAGCATTTT. Translating gives CASSTQNNQPQHF. Filled out from reference TRBV19 and TRBJ1-5, the complete variable domain reads DGGITQSPKYLFRKEGQNVTLSCEQNLNHDAMYWYRQDPGQGLRLIYYSQIVNDFQKGDIAEGYSVSREKKESFPLTVTSAQKNPTAFYLCASSTQNNQPQHFGDGTRLSIL.

In nucleotides, the CDR3 is TGTGCCAGCAGCCCCGGGACAGGACTTTCACCCCTCCACTTT. Protein product: CASSPGTGLSPLHF. This rearrangement joins TRBV28 to TRBJ1-6, with 8 bases matching TRBD1. Germline V gene sequence: CDR1 MDHEN, CDR2 SYDVKM. This CDR3 has 14 residues. V trimming: 6 bases; J trimming: 9 bases; junction bases outside the gene matches: 7.

This clone is a singleton in its sample. This sequence may be a read error, since a much larger clone differs from it by one base. The rearrangement links TRBV7-2 to TRBJ1-1; the D is unclear. The V end was cut by 1 base, the J end by 1 base, with 4 bases between. The CDR3 loop spans 13 amino acids. Germline V CDR1 and CDR2: SGHTA, FQGNSA. In DNA, the CDR3 is TGTGCCAGCAGCTTAGACAGGAACACTGAAGCTTTCTTT. The encoded protein is CASSLDRNTEAFF. The entire variable domain, with the rest obtained from reference TRBV7-2 and TRBJ1-1, is as follows: GAGVSQSPSNKVTEKGKDVELRCDPISGHTALYWYRQSLGQGLEFLIYFQGNSAPDKSGLPSDRFSAERTGGSVSTLTIQRTQQEDSAVYLCASSLDRNTEAFFGQGTRLTVV.

V and J are TRBV18 and TRBJ1-5; D not resolved. V dropped 3 bases and J dropped 5 bases, with 14 bases sitting between them. Germline CDR1 is KGHSH and CDR2 is LQKENI. CDR3 length: 15 amino acids. CDR3 loop: CASSPTEGGYQPQHF. Here the CDR3 DNA reads TGTGCCAGCTCACCGACTGAGGGAGGTTATCAGCCCCAGCATTTT.

The chain has TRBV2 and TRBJ2-5, with 14 bases lining up with TRBD2. This CDR3 comprises 14 residues. CDR1 and CDR2 from the germline V gene are SNHLY and FYNNEI. The J segment lost 4 bases and the V segment lost 9 bases, leaving 4 bases of the junction unmatched. CDR3 in DNA: TGTGCCAGTGTCGGGACTAGCGGGGGAGAGACCCAGTACTTC. Translated, it gives CASVGTSGGETQYF.

This clone has just one count. This chain connects TRBV4-3 to TRBJ2-4, with TRBD1 matching over 7 bases. The V gene end was trimmed by 4 bases and the J gene end by 1 base; junction bases not matched to a gene: 4. The CDR3 contains 15 residues. Germline V gives CDR1 LGHNA, CDR2 YSLEER. The CDR3 sequence is CASSPGQHAKNIQYF. DNA for the CDR3: TGCGCCAGCAGCCCGGGACAGCATGCCAAAAACATTCAGTACTTC.

J is TRBJ1-5 and V is TRBV30; tentative D call: TRBD1 (5 bases). Trimming left V 0 bases short and J 9 bases short, with 15 bases between. The germline CDR1 and CDR2 sequences are GTSNPN and SVGIG (reference sequence). The CDR3 length is 14 residues. CDR3 sequence reads: CAWSVNAGVVPQHF. The CDR3 coding sequence is TGTGCCTGGAGTGTTAACGCGGGGGTGGTGCCCCAGCATTTT. Supplemented by reference TRBV30 and TRBJ1-5, the full variable domain reads SQTIHQWPATLVQPVGSPLSLECTVEGTSNPNLYWYRQAAGRGLQLLFYSVGIGQISSEVPQNLSASRPQDRQFILSSKKLLLSDSGFYLCAWSVNAGVVPQHFGDGTRLSIL.

The gene calls are TRBV7-2 and TRBJ1-2; possible D gene TRBD1, 6 bases. The V and J ends lost 4 bases and 5 bases respectively, with 17 bases between them. The CDR3 is 15 residues long. The germline V gene encodes CDR1 SGHTA and CDR2 FQGNSA. CDR3 nucleotides: TGTGCCAGCAGCTCCTACGCAGGGGATCCTTATGGCTACACCTTC. It encodes CASSSYAGDPYGYTF. The complete variable domain, with remaining parts taken from reference TRBV7-2 and TRBJ1-2, reads GAGVSQSPSNKVTEKGKDVELRCDPISGHTALYWYRQSLGQGLEFLIYFQGNSAPDKSGLPSDRFSAERTGGSVSTLTIQRTQQEDSAVYLCASSSYAGDPYGYTFGSGTRLTVV.

Comments on this clone: This specimen includes other DNA sequences encoding the same CDR3. This chain uses TRBV29-1 with TRBJ1-2, with a weak D call TRBD1 (6 bases). The CDR3 extends over 13 amino acids. Trimming stripped 1 base from V and 7 bases from J, with 13 bases between. Per germline, CDR1 SQVTM and CDR2 ANQGSEA. The CDR3 reads CSVEGRGAAGYTF. The CDR3 DNA follows: TGCAGCGTTGAAGGTCGGGGGGCCGCTGGCTACACCTTC.

V is TRBV29-1 and J is TRBJ1-2, with no clear D. The CDR3 has 13 residues. The germline V gene has CDR1 SQVTM and CDR2 ANQGSEA. Between the trimmed V and J ends, which lost 6 bases and 2 bases, there was a span of 13 bases. The DNA for the CDR3 is TGCAGCGTATCGGACGGCACGAACTATGGCTACACCTTC. It codes for CSVSDGTNYGYTF.

This clone was seen a handful of times. The chain employs TRBV7-2 and TRBJ2-5; no clear D gene. CDR3 size: 12 residues. In germline, CDR1 is SGHTA, CDR2 FQGNSA. The V gene lost 3 bases and the J gene lost 5 bases, with 7 bases spanning the gap. This CDR3 reads CASSFNGETQYF. In DNA form, the CDR3 reads TGTGCCAGCAGCTTCAACGGGGAGACCCAGTACTTC.

This clone was detected a few times. The chain employs TRBV19 and TRBJ2-1; TRBD1 might be the D (5 bases). CDR1 and CDR2 from the germline V gene are LNHDA and SQIVND (reference sequence). The CDR3 sequence is 13 residues long. The V end was cut by 8 bases, the J end by 5 bases, with 13 bases between. CDR3 bases: TGTGCCAGTCGTCAGGGTGGTAACAATGAGCAGTTCTTC. Translated: CASRQGGNNEQFF.

V gene TRBV5-1 combines with J gene TRBJ1-1; D not resolved. This CDR3 comprises 12 residues. The V end lost 4 bases, the J end lost 7 bases, and 11 bases lay between the germline ends. The germline gives CDR1 SGHRS, CDR2 YFSETQ. CDR3 nucleotide sequence: TGCGCCAGCAGCCAAGACCGGGGTGAAGCTTTCTTT. Amino acid sequence: CASSQDRGEAFF.

This clone was seen only once. V and J are TRBV29-1 and TRBJ1-4; maybe TRBD1 (5 bases). The germline CDR1 and CDR2 sequences are SQVTM and ANQGSEA. The CDR3 contains 14 residues. The V and J ends lost 6 bases and 4 bases respectively, with 15 bases between them. The CDR3 reads CSVAPQGGNEKLFF. CDR3 sequence (DNA): TGCAGCGTCGCCCCCCAGGGAGGTAATGAAAAACTGTTTTTT.

J is TRBJ2-5 and V is TRBV7-3; tentative D call: TRBD1 (5 bases). Germline CDR1 reads SGHTA; CDR2 reads FQGTGA. The CDR3 is 13 amino acids. With 4 bases removed from V and 5 bases from J, the gap between germline ends came to 11 bases. CDR3 amino acids: CASSSQGWETQYF. CDR3 coding DNA: TGTGCCAGCAGCTCTCAGGGCTGGGAGACCCAGTACTTC.

This clone was detected only a few times. Mismatch with germline at one junction end may stem from a read error. The CDR3 is CASSFGLAETQYF. The CDR3 DNA follows: TGTGCTAGCAGCTTCGGGTTGGCAGAGACCCAGTACTTC. The chain couples TRBV7-7 to TRBJ2-5; D remains ambiguous. Germline CDR1 SSHAT, CDR2 FNYEAQ (reference sequence). The CDR3 consists of 13 residues.

The chain employs TRBV30 and TRBJ1-5; D is perhaps TRBD1 (6 bases). Trimming shortened V by 2 bases and J by 0 bases, and 11 bases separated the two germline ends. The CDR3 has 15 amino acids. The germline gives CDR1 GTSNPN, CDR2 SVGIG (reference sequence). The CDR3 is CAWSLGQSSNQPQHF. For the CDR3, the DNA is TGTGCCTGGAGTTTAGGACAGAGTAGCAATCAGCCCCAGCATTTT.